Listed here is a single T cell receptor beta chain. This sample is drawn from a study of control samples from healthy donors and cancer patients. The CDR3 runs to 15 residues. With 8 bases clipped from V and 9 bases from J, the junction kept 16 bases outside the gene matches. The germline V gene has CDR1 MDHEN and CDR2 SYDVKM. Profiled with immunoSEQ multiplex PCR; TCRdb holds only in-frame clones, not every one. The repertoire table contains some 180,000 clones. The chain uses TRBV28 and TRBJ1-5; the match to TRBD1 covers 7 bases. This TCR was recovered from a woman in her twenties or thirties in good health. Sequences were obtained from blood. The CDR3 DNA reads as TGTGCCAGCTCCTTCAGGGGGACAGCCCCTCGGCCCCAGCATTTT. Its translation is CASSFRGTAPRPQHF.